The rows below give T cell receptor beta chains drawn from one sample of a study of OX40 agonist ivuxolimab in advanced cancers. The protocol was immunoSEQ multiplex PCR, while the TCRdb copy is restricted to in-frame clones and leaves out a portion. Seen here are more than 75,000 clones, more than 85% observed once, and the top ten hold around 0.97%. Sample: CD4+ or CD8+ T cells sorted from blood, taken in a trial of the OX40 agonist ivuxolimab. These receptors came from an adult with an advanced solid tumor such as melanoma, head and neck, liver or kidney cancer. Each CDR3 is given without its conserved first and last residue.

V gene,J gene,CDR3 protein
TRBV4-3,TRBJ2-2,ASSQVNRGNTGELF
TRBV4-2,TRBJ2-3,ASSQDRGDTQY
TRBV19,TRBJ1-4,ASTQDREKLF
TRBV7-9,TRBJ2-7,ASSPGWNEQY
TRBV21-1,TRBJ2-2,ANHWDRATGELF
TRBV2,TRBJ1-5,ASSGQENQPQH
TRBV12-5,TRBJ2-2,ASGLPEGELF
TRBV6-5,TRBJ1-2,ASSLGQINYGYT
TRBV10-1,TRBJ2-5,ASSRQGYSETQY
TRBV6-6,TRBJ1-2,ASSYMGADYGYT